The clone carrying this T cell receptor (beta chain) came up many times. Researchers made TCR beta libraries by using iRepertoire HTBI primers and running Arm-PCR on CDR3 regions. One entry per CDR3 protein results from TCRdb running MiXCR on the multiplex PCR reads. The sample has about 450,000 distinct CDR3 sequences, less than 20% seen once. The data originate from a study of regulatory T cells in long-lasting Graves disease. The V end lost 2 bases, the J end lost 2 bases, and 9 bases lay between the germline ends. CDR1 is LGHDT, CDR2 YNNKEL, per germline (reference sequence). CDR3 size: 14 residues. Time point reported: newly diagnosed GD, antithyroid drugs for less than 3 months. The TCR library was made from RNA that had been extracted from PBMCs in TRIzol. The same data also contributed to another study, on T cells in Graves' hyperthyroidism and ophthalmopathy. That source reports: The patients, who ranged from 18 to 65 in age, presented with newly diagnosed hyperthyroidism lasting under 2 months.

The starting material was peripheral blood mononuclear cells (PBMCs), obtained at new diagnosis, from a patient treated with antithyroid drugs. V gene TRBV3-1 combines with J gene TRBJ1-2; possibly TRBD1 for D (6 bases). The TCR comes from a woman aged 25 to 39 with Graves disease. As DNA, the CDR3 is TGTGCCAGCAGCCAACAGGGGCTAAACTATGGCTACACCTTC. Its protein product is CASSQQGLNYGYTF.